Below are 10 T cell receptor beta chains sequenced from a single sample in a study of T-cell memory formation after mild COVID-19. One entry per CDR3 protein results from TCRdb running MiXCR on the 5' RACE reads. The data hold about 340,000 distinct CDR3 sequences, with over 13% observed a single time. Sequenced: PBMCs or a T cell subset sorted from them (not recorded which). These receptors were taken from a man in his late teens or twenties who had mild COVID-19 (a few samples of this study predate the infection). Cell type and time point are not known.

This clonotype was detected a few times. The chain uses TRBV4-1 and TRBJ2-5, with D perhaps matching TRBD2 (6 bases). CDR3 length equals 15 residues. In germline, CDR1 is MGHRA, CDR2 YSYEKL. Trimming took 4 bases from V and 5 from J, leaving 17 bases between them. CDR3 in amino acids: CASSPYLAVSETQYF. CDR3 DNA: TGCGCCAGCAGCCCCTACTTAGCGGTTTCGGAGACCCAGTACTTC.

This clonotype was seen only a few times. This rearrangement joins TRBV12-3 or TRBV12-4 to TRBJ2-3; a weak D match, TRBD2 (5 bases). V was trimmed by 5 bases and J by 7 bases, leaving 13 bases between them. The CDR3 consists of 13 residues. The CDR3 spells CASSPRTGNTQYF. Here the CDR3 DNA reads TGTGCCAGCAGTCCTAGGACGGGGAATACGCAGTATTTT.

In this sample, this clonotype turned up a few times. The chain uses TRBV9 and TRBJ1-1, with D hard to call. The V end lost 0 bases, the J end lost 1 base, and 4 bases lay between the germline ends. The germline gives CDR1 SGDLS, CDR2 YYNGEE. CDR3 size: 13 residues. In DNA form, the CDR3 reads TGTGCCAGCAGCGTAGTGGCGAACACTGAAGCTTTCTTT. Translation: CASSVVANTEAFF.

The chain has TRBV29-1 and TRBJ2-3, with D possibly called TRBD1 or TRBD2 (6 bases each). Trimming removed 3 bases at V and 0 bases at J, with 13 bases between. This CDR3 has 15 residues. Germline CDR1 SQVTM, CDR2 ANQGSEA. DNA of the CDR3: TGCAGCGTTGACCCATTAGGGGGGAGCACAGATACGCAGTATTTT. Protein product: CSVDPLGGSTDTQYF.

The V and J genes are TRBV5-1 and TRBJ2-7; D unclear. The CDR3 contains 14 residues. V was shortened by 0 bases and J by 0 bases, with 7 bases between the two germline ends. Looked up from germline, CDR1 is SGHRS and CDR2 is YFSETQ. The CDR3 nucleotides read TGCGCCAGCAGCTTGGCACAAGACTCCTACGAGCAGTACTTC. This sequence encodes CASSLAQDSYEQYF.

CDR3 bases: TGCGCCAGCAGCGGGGGGACAGGGGCTGAAGAAGAGACCCAGTACTTC. This sequence encodes CASSGGTGAEEETQYF. V is TRBV5-1 and J is TRBJ2-5, with 10 bases aligning to TRBD1. The germline V gene encodes CDR1 SGHRS and CDR2 YFSETQ. With 4 bases clipped from V and 3 bases from J, the junction kept 9 bases outside the gene matches. The CDR3 has 16 amino acids.

This clonotype is a singleton in its sample. The chain couples TRBV5-1 to TRBJ2-5; unclear D gene. The V end lost 6 bases, the J end lost 5 bases, and 8 bases lay between the germline ends. The CDR3 length is 11 residues. In germline, CDR1 is SGHRS, CDR2 YFSETQ. In DNA, the CDR3 is TGCGCCAGCACGGAGATGGAGACCCAGTACTTC. Translating gives CASTEMETQYF.

The gene calls are TRBV7-8 and TRBJ1-2; the D gene is possibly TRBD1 (6 bases). The V end was cut by 1 base, the J end by 8 bases, with 20 bases between. The CDR3 consists of 16 residues. CDR1 is SGHVS, CDR2 FQNEAQ, per germline. CDR3 sequence: CASSLVSATGTTGYTF. The CDR3, as DNA: TGTGCCAGCAGCTTAGTAAGCGCTACCGGGACAACAGGCTACACCTTC.

In its sample, this clonotype was seen a few times. The chain joins TRBV6-5 to TRBJ1-1; D remains unclear. The CDR3 is made up of 15 amino acids. V shed 3 bases and J shed 3 bases, with 14 bases lying between them. From germline, CDR1 is MNHEY and CDR2 SVGAGI. The CDR3, as DNA: TGTGCCAGCAGTTATGAGAGGTGGGAGGACACTGAAGCTTTCTTT. Protein product: CASSYERWEDTEAFF.

This clonotype was detected only a few times. V gene TRBV9 combines with J gene TRBJ2-1; either TRBD1 or TRBD2 may fit D (5 bases each). The CDR3 consists of 11 residues. Germline CDR1 SGDLS, CDR2 YYNGEE. V lost 2 bases to trimming and J lost 9 bases, with 6 bases between them. CDR3 in amino acids: CASSVGTEQFF. The DNA of the CDR3 is TGTGCCAGCAGCGTCGGGACTGAGCAGTTCTTC. The full variable domain, in which reference TRBV9 and TRBJ2-1 provide the parts outside the CDR3, is DSGVTQTPKHLITATGQRVTLRCSPRSGDLSVYWYQQSLDQGLQFLIQYYNGEERAKGNILERFSAQQFPDLHSELNLSSLELGDSALYFCASSVGTEQFFGPGTRLTVL.